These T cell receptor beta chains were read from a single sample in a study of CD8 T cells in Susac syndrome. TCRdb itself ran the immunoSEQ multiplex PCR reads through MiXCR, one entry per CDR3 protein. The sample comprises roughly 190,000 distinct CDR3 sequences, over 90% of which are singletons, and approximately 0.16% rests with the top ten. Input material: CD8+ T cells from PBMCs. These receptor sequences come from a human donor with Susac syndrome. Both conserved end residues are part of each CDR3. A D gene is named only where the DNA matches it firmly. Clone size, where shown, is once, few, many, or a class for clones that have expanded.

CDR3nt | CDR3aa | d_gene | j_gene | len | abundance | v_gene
TGTGCCAGCAGCCAAGAAGGCGGACTAGCGGGTTACAATGAGCAGTTCTTC | CASSQEGGLAGYNEQFF | TRBD2 | TRBJ2-1 | 17 | NA | TRBV3-1
TGTGCCAGCAGCCCTTGGGGCGGACGGGGGGAAGAGCAGTTCTTC | CASSPWGGRGEEQFF | TRBD2 | TRBJ2-1 | 15 | NA | TRBV13
TGTGCCAGCAGTTTCACTAGCAGCTCCTACGAGCAGTACTTC | CASSFTSSSYEQYF | NA | TRBJ2-7 | 14 | NA | TRBV12-3/TRBV12-4
TGTGCCACCAGCAGTGCTGAAGGTCCTGAAGCTTTCTTT | CATSSAEGPEAFF | NA | TRBJ1-1 | 13 | NA | TRBV15
TGTGCCAGCAGCCGCGAGGAGGGGAAACTGTTTTTT | CASSREEGKLFF | NA | TRBJ1-4 | 12 | NA | TRBV5-5
TGTGCCAGCAGCGCCTTAACTTCCATACTAGCGGAATTCTCCTACGAGCAGTACTTC | CASSALTSILAEFSYEQYF | TRBD2 | TRBJ2-7 | 19 | NA | TRBV9
TGTGCCAGCAGTCATATGCAGGGTAAAACAGATACGCAGTATTTT | CASSHMQGKTDTQYF | NA | TRBJ2-3 | 15 | NA | TRBV27
TGTGCCACCAGTGATCATAGGACTGGCTACAATGAGCAGTTCTTC | CATSDHRTGYNEQFF | NA | TRBJ2-1 | 15 | once | TRBV24-1
TGTGCCAGCAGCCTCCGGGGAGCTCCCTACAATGAGCAGTTCTTC | CASSLRGAPYNEQFF | NA | TRBJ2-1 | 15 | once | TRBV11-2
TGTGCCAGCAGCCAGGGTTCGGAAGCTTTCTTT | CASSQGSEAFF | NA | TRBJ1-1 | 11 | NA | TRBV12-3/TRBV12-4
TGTGCCAGCAGCTTAGAATCCAGCAGGGCTAATGAGCAGTTCTTC | CASSLESSRANEQFF | NA | TRBJ2-1 | 15 | NA | TRBV13
TGCGCCAGCAGCTTAAAGACAAGCTCCTACGAGCAGTACTTC | CASSLKTSSYEQYF | NA | TRBJ2-7 | 14 | NA | TRBV5-1
TGTGCCAGCAGCTCACTCCGGTCACCCCTCCACTTT | CASSSLRSPLHF | NA | TRBJ1-6 | 12 | NA | TRBV9
TGTGCCTGGAGTGTTGGAGGAGATGAGCAGTTCTTC | CAWSVGGDEQFF | NA | TRBJ2-1 | 12 | NA | TRBV30
TGTGCCAGCAGCCCGGGCCAAACCTACGAGCAGTACTTC | CASSPGQTYEQYF | NA | TRBJ2-7 | 13 | few | TRBV13
TGTGCCAGCAGCAAGACAGGCGAGTCCTATGGCTACACCTTC | CASSKTGESYGYTF | NA | TRBJ1-2 | 14 | NA | TRBV7-9
TGCAGCGTTACCCCTCAGGGGGCTAATGAAAAACTGTTTTTT | CSVTPQGANEKLFF | TRBD1 | TRBJ1-4 | 14 | once | TRBV29-1
TGTGCCAGCAGTGATTTCAGCACTAGCAATCAGCCCCAGCATTTT | CASSDFSTSNQPQHF | NA | TRBJ1-5 | 15 | NA | TRBV2
TGTGCCAGCAGTTACTCGAGGCCTCCCTACCACACTGAAGCTTTCTTT | CASSYSRPPYHTEAFF | NA | TRBJ1-1 | 16 | NA | TRBV6-5
TGTGCCATCATGGACTGGCACAATGAGCAGTTCTTC | CAIMDWHNEQFF | NA | TRBJ2-1 | 12 | NA | TRBV10-3
TGCGCCAGCAGCATAGGGACACCTGAAGCTTTCTTT | CASSIGTPEAFF | NA | TRBJ1-1 | 12 | NA | TRBV5-1
TGTGCCAGCAGCGGACAGGGGTGGACAGATACGCAGTATTTT | CASSGQGWTDTQYF | TRBD1 | TRBJ2-3 | 14 | NA | TRBV2
TGTGCCAGCAGCAAGCTCGGACAGCCTCATTATGGCTACACCTTC | CASSKLGQPHYGYTF | NA | TRBJ1-2 | 15 | NA | TRBV14
TGCAGTGCTAGAGATCTACGATTCTCCATAGAGACCCAGTACTTC | CSARDLRFSIETQYF | NA | TRBJ2-5 | 15 | NA | TRBV20-1
TGTGCCAGCAGCACTCCCGGGGAGCTGTTTTTT | CASSTPGELFF | NA | TRBJ2-2 | 11 | NA | TRBV12-3/TRBV12-4
TGTGCCAGCAGGGGAATCGACACCGACACAGATACGCAGTATTTT | CASRGIDTDTDTQYF | NA | TRBJ2-3 | 15 | NA | TRBV5-6
TGTGCCAGCAGTTATGGAGGGGTGAACACTGAAGCTTTCTTT | CASSYGGVNTEAFF | NA | TRBJ1-1 | 14 | NA | TRBV6-5
TGTGCCAGCAGCGACCGGGACGCATCCACCCTCAGCTCCTACAATGAGCAGTTCTTC | CASSDRDASTLSSYNEQFF | NA | TRBJ2-1 | 19 | NA | TRBV5-4
TGTGCCAGCAGTCCCACACGGACAGGTTGGGATGGCTACACCTTC | CASSPTRTGWDGYTF | TRBD1 | TRBJ1-2 | 15 | NA | TRBV6-6
TGTGCCAGCAGCTCCCCGACCGCGTATGCGCAGTATTTT | CASSSPTAYAQYF | NA | TRBJ2-3 | 13 | NA | TRBV7-9
TGTGCCAGCAGCCCGCGTGAGGGCTCCTATAATTCACCCCTCCACTTT | CASSPREGSYNSPLHF | NA | TRBJ1-6 | 16 | NA | TRBV9
TGCGCCAGCAGCTTGGATTTATCGGGGGCGGATGGCTACACCTTC | CASSLDLSGADGYTF | NA | TRBJ1-2 | 15 | NA | TRBV5-1
TGTGCCAGCAGCCCCTACCTGAACGAGCAGTACTTC | CASSPYLNEQYF | NA | TRBJ2-7 | 12 | NA | TRBV5-5
TGTGCCAGCAGCTTAGCTCATTTACCGGGACAGGGGAACACCGGGGAGCTGTTTTTT | CASSLAHLPGQGNTGELFF | TRBD1 | TRBJ2-2 | 19 | NA | TRBV7-8
TGCAGTGCTACCCCGGCAGACTCCTACGAGCAGTACTTC | CSATPADSYEQYF | NA | TRBJ2-7 | 13 | NA | TRBV20-1
TGTGCCAGCAGCACGAGGATGGGACAGGAGGCCCTTAATGAGCAGTTCTTC | CASSTRMGQEALNEQFF | TRBD1 | TRBJ2-1 | 17 | NA | TRBV2
TGCAGTGCTAGGGGCCCCTACAATGAGCAGTTCTTC | CSARGPYNEQFF | NA | TRBJ2-1 | 12 | NA | TRBV20-1
TGTGCCAGCAGCCGGGACAGATGGGGCCAAGAGACCCAGTACTTC | CASSRDRWGQETQYF | TRBD1 | TRBJ2-5 | 15 | once | TRBV3-1
TGTGCCAGCAGCCTAGACCCCTCCTCCGGGACTAGCGTCAGCACAGATACGCAGTATTTT | CASSLDPSSGTSVSTDTQYF | TRBD2 | TRBJ2-3 | 20 | NA | TRBV12-3/TRBV12-4
TGTGCCAGCAGTTCTCTTCTGGGACAGGGCGGTCAGCCCCAGCATTTT | CASSSLLGQGGQPQHF | TRBD1 | TRBJ1-5 | 16 | NA | TRBV2
TGTGCCAGCAGCACGGCGAGGGATCTCTCTGGGGCCAACGTCCTGACTTTC | CASSTARDLSGANVLTF | NA | TRBJ2-6 | 17 | NA | TRBV9
TGTGCCAGCAGCCTGAGGGGATACTCCTACGAGCAGTACTTC | CASSLRGYSYEQYF | NA | TRBJ2-7 | 14 | NA | TRBV6-5
TGTGCCAGCAGTCGACAGGGAGGCAATCAGCCCCAGCATTTT | CASSRQGGNQPQHF | TRBD1 | TRBJ1-5 | 14 | NA | TRBV6-5
TGTGCCTGGAGTGTGACAGGTGGCTACAATGAGCAGTTCTTC | CAWSVTGGYNEQFF | NA | TRBJ2-1 | 14 | NA | TRBV30
TGTGCCACCAGTGCAGGTAGCGGGAGGGCTGGTTTGGCAGATACGCAGTATTTT | CATSAGSGRAGLADTQYF | TRBD2 | TRBJ2-3 | 18 | NA | TRBV24-1
TGTGCCTGGAGTGTAGGGCAGGGCTATGGCTACACCTTC | CAWSVGQGYGYTF | NA | TRBJ1-2 | 13 | NA | TRBV30
TGTGCCAGCAGCTTAACGGACAGCAGCTCCTATAATTCACCCCTCCACTTT | CASSLTDSSSYNSPLHF | NA | TRBJ1-6 | 17 | NA | TRBV7-9
TGCGCCAGCAGCCAAGACACTAGCGGGGGGGGCCGTCGGGAGCTGTTTTTT | CASSQDTSGGGRRELFF | TRBD2 | TRBJ2-2 | 17 | NA | TRBV4-1
TGCAGTGCTAGGAAGGTAGCGGGAGTCTGGTACGAGCAGTACTTC | CSARKVAGVWYEQYF | TRBD2 | TRBJ2-7 | 15 | NA | TRBV20-1
TGCGCCAGCAGCCTTCAAGGACACGCGGGGAATTCACCCCTCCACTTT | CASSLQGHAGNSPLHF | NA | TRBJ1-6 | 16 | NA | TRBV4-1
TGTGCCACCAGTGAAAAACAGGGGGCAAGTCAGCCCCAGCATTTT | CATSEKQGASQPQHF | TRBD1 | TRBJ1-5 | 15 | NA | TRBV24-1
TGCGCCAGCAGCCTAGGACAGGCCGATGAGCAGTTCTTC | CASSLGQADEQFF | TRBD1 | TRBJ2-1 | 13 | NA | TRBV5-1
TGTGCCAGCAGTAAGACTAGCGGGGGAGCAGATACGCAGTATTTT | CASSKTSGGADTQYF | TRBD2 | TRBJ2-3 | 15 | NA | TRBV28
TGTGCCAGCAGTTCCCGGGGACAGGGACCGTACGAGCAGTACTTC | CASSSRGQGPYEQYF | TRBD1 | TRBJ2-7 | 15 | NA | TRBV27
TGTGCCAGCAGCGTCTACACCGGGGAGCTGTTTTTT | CASSVYTGELFF | NA | TRBJ2-2 | 12 | NA | TRBV9
TGTGCCAGTGCCACCCGACTAGGGGCGGAGACCCAGTACTTC | CASATRLGAETQYF | NA | TRBJ2-5 | 14 | NA | TRBV25-1
TGTGCCATCAGTGAGTCGCGGGACGTAAACATTCAGTACTTC | CAISESRDVNIQYF | NA | TRBJ2-4 | 14 | NA | TRBV10-3